The source of this T cell receptor beta chain is a study of tumor-infiltrating lymphocytes in localized non-small cell lung cancer. Overall study results and limits: Each assay used a separate piece of the same tissue.

Sequenced by immunoSEQ multiplex PCR; TCRdb stores in-frame clones only, minus some. The sample holds about 23,000 clones, roughly 63% seen once. A note on this clone: Its antigen is unidentified.

Germline CDR1 SGHVS, CDR2 FNYEAQ. The CDR3 loop spans 16 amino acids. V was clipped by 5 bases and J by 1 base, with 17 bases between them. This clonotype was sampled from a human donor with non-small cell lung cancer. This rearrangement joins TRBV7-6 to TRBJ2-5, with D perhaps assigned TRBD1 or TRBD2 (5 bases each). Sequencing input: lung tumor tissue. As DNA, the CDR3 is TGTGCCAGCAGCGGCCGGGACGCACCCTTCCAAGAGACCCAGTACTTC. Translating gives CASSGRDAPFQETQYF. Complete variable domain (other parts from reference TRBV7-6 and TRBJ2-5): GAGVSQSPRYKVTKRGQDVALRCDPISGHVSLYWYRQALGQGPEFLTYFNYEAQQDKSGLPNDRFSAERPEGSISTLTIQRTEQRDSAMYRCASSGRDAPFQETQYFGPGTRLLVL.